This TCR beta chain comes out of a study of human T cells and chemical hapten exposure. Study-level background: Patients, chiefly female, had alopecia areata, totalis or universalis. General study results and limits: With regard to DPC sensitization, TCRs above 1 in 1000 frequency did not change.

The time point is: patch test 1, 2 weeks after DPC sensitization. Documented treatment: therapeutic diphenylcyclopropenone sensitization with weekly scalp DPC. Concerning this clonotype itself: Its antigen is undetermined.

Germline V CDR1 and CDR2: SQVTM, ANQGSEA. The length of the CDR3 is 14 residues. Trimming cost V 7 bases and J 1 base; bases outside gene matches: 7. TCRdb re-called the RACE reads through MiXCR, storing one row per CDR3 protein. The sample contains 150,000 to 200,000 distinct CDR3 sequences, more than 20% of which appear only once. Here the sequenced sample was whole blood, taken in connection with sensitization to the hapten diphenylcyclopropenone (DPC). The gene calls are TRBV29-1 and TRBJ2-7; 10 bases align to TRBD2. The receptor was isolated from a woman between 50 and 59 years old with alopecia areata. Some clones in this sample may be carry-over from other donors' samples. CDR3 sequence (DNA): TGCAGCGCATGGACTAGCGGCATGTCCTACGAGCAGTACTTC. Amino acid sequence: CSAWTSGMSYEQYF.